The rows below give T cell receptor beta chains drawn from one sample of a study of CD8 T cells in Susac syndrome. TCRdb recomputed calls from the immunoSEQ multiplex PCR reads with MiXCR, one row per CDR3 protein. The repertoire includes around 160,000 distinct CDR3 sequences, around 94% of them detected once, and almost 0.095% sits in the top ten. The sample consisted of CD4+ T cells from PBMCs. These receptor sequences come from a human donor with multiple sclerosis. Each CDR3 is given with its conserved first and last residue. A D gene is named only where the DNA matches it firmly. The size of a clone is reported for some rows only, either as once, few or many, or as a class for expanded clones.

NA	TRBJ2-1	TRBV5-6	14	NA	TGTGCCAGCAGCTTACGACAGGCGTACAATGAGCAGTTCTTC	CASSLRQAYNEQFF
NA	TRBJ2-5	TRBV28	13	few	TGTGCCAGCAGTTTAGGGCGGGAAGAGACCCAGTACTTC	CASSLGREETQYF
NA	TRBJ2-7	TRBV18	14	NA	TGTGCCAGCGAGGCAGGGGATTCAACCTACGAGCAGTACTTC	CASEAGDSTYEQYF
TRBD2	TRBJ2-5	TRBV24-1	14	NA	TGTGCCACCAGTGACTCCCTAGCGGGAGAGACCCAGTACTTC	CATSDSLAGETQYF
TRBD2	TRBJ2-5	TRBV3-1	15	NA	TGTGCCAGCAGCCAAGATTGGCTAGCGGGAGAGACCCAGTACTTC	CASSQDWLAGETQYF
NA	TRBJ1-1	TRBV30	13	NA	TGTGCCTGGAGTCGGGGGGGGAACACTGAAGCTTTCTTT	CAWSRGGNTEAFF
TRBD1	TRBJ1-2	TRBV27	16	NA	TGTGCCAGCAGCCAAACTAAGACAGGGAGGGACTATGGCTACACCTTC	CASSQTKTGRDYGYTF
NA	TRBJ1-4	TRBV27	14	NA	TGTGCCAGCAGTCCCCCGCCGTCGGGTGAAAAACTGTTTTTT	CASSPPPSGEKLFF
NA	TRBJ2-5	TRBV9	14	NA	TGTGCCAGCAGCGTAGGAGGGGTCGAGAAGACCCAGTACTTC	CASSVGGVEKTQYF
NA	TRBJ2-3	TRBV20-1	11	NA	TGCAGTGCTCCCGGTCCAGATACGCAGTATTTT	CSAPGPDTQYF
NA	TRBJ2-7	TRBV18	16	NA	TGTGCCAGCTCATCGTCCCCGGGGGGCCGGGGCTACGAGCAGTACTTC	CASSSSPGGRGYEQYF
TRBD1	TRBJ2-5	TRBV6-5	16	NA	TGTGCCAGCAGTTACTCGAACAGGGGGCTCGGGGAGACCCAGTACTTC	CASSYSNRGLGETQYF
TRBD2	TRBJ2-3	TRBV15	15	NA	TGTGCCACCAGCAGAGGCCGGACTAGTGGAGATACGCAGTATTTT	CATSRGRTSGDTQYF
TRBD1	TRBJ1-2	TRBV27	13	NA	TGTGCCAGCAAACTACAGGGGGCGCGGGGCTACACCTTC	CASKLQGARGYTF
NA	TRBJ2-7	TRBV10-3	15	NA	TGTGCCATCAGTGAGGAGCAGGCCGCTGCCTACGAGCAGTACTTC	CAISEEQAAAYEQYF
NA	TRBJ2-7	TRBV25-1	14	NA	TGTGCCAGCAGTGGACCGGGACCGCCTTGGGAGCAGTACTTC	CASSGPGPPWEQYF
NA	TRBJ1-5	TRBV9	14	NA	TGTGCCAGCAGCGTCCACGCGGGCAATCAGCCCCAGCATTTT	CASSVHAGNQPQHF
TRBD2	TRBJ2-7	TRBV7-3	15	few	TGTGCCAGCAGCTTAAAGGGAGGGACGGTGTACGAGCAGTACTTC	CASSLKGGTVYEQYF
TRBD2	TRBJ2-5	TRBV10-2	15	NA	TGCGCCAGCAGGGGACTAGCGGGGGTTTCAGGGACCCAGTACTTC	CASRGLAGVSGTQYF
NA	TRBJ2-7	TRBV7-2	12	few	TGTGCCAGCAGCTTGGCGGCCTACGAGCAGTACTTC	CASSLAAYEQYF
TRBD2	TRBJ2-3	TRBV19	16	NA	TGTGCCAGTAGTCTGGGACTAGCGGGAGTCGGAGATACGCAGTATTTT	CASSLGLAGVGDTQYF
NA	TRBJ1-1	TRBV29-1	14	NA	TGCAGCGCCTACAGGGTCGGGATGAACACTGAAGCTTTCTTT	CSAYRVGMNTEAFF
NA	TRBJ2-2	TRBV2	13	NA	TGTGCCAGCAAGAGCTATGACACCGGGGAGCTGTTTTTT	CASKSYDTGELFF
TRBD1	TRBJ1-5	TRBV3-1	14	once	TGTGCCAGCAGCTGGGGACAGGAGGTTCAGCCCCAGCATTTT	CASSWGQEVQPQHF